A selection of T cell receptor beta chains follows, all from one sample in a study of response to subunit inactivated influenza vaccine. TCRdb called the RT-PCR reads again in MiXCR, with one record for every CDR3 protein. Of over 150,000 distinct CDR3 sequences in the sample, about a tenth were seen once. The specimen comprised non-naive T cells sorted from PBMCs, sampled about 40 days after vaccination. Receptors originate from a man between 45 and 60 years old who received an inactivated influenza vaccine. Both conserved end residues are trimmed from each CDR3. Fields, in order: J gene, V gene, CDR3 protein.

j_call: TRBJ2-1
v_call: TRBV27
cdr3_aa: ASSLLSSVSSYNEQF

j_call: TRBJ2-7
v_call: TRBV6-2/TRBV6-3
cdr3_aa: ASSYRYGGLDYEQY

j_call: TRBJ2-1
v_call: TRBV12-5
cdr3_aa: ASGFTGGYEQF

j_call: TRBJ2-1
v_call: TRBV20-1
cdr3_aa: SARSGTTFYNEQF

j_call: TRBJ2-5
v_call: TRBV20-1
cdr3_aa: SASSGLRGPQETQY

j_call: TRBJ2-7
v_call: TRBV4-1
cdr3_aa: ASSHGRSKVYEQY

j_call: TRBJ1-2
v_call: TRBV7-9
cdr3_aa: ASSHRTTNYGYT

j_call: TRBJ1-6
v_call: TRBV6-1
cdr3_aa: ASSQQGGTYNSPLH

j_call: TRBJ1-2
v_call: TRBV3-1
cdr3_aa: ASSRRDSAGYT

j_call: TRBJ1-2
v_call: TRBV28
cdr3_aa: AITGSRYGYT

j_call: TRBJ2-3
v_call: TRBV9
cdr3_aa: ASSSPGLSTDTQY

j_call: TRBJ2-5
v_call: TRBV20-1
cdr3_aa: SAGRAGTQETQY

j_call: TRBJ1-3
v_call: TRBV4-3
cdr3_aa: ASSGPAVSGNTIY

j_call: TRBJ1-4
v_call: TRBV7-8
cdr3_aa: ASSLAHNNGATNEKLF

j_call: TRBJ2-7
v_call: TRBV5-4
cdr3_aa: ASSSIQIPEQY

j_call: TRBJ2-3
v_call: TRBV7-2
cdr3_aa: ASSLAAGIGLAADTQY

j_call: TRBJ2-7
v_call: TRBV12-3/TRBV12-4
cdr3_aa: ASSLVLPSLGEQY

j_call: TRBJ2-1
v_call: TRBV20-1
cdr3_aa: SARRTSGRNEQF

j_call: TRBJ1-3
v_call: TRBV11-2
cdr3_aa: ASSFGVTTGFSGNTIY

j_call: TRBJ1-6
v_call: TRBV12-3/TRBV12-4
cdr3_aa: ASSLRQNSPLH

j_call: TRBJ2-5
v_call: TRBV2
cdr3_aa: ASAVAGGPGQETQY

j_call: TRBJ2-3
v_call: TRBV30
cdr3_aa: AWSQWGSDTQY

j_call: TRBJ2-3
v_call: TRBV12-3/TRBV12-4
cdr3_aa: ASSFGRASGRTDTQY

j_call: TRBJ2-5
v_call: TRBV10-2
cdr3_aa: ASMASGGAGTQY

j_call: TRBJ2-7
v_call: TRBV2
cdr3_aa: ASSSDGYEQY

j_call: TRBJ2-2
v_call: TRBV6-1
cdr3_aa: ASSEDVRNTGELF

j_call: TRBJ1-6
v_call: TRBV30
cdr3_aa: AWSVGRTPLH

j_call: TRBJ1-2
v_call: TRBV5-1
cdr3_aa: ASSPGPTLHYGYT

j_call: TRBJ1-6
v_call: TRBV2
cdr3_aa: ASRLTGTDNSPLH

j_call: TRBJ1-4
v_call: TRBV6-1
cdr3_aa: ASIGTTGWNEKLF

j_call: TRBJ2-7
v_call: TRBV7-6
cdr3_aa: ASSYKQEAGDPVEQY

j_call: TRBJ1-1
v_call: TRBV6-5
cdr3_aa: ASSYSRSSVNTEAF

j_call: TRBJ1-1
v_call: TRBV12-3/TRBV12-4
cdr3_aa: ASMPQGTTEAF

j_call: TRBJ1-6
v_call: TRBV20-1
cdr3_aa: SARSGPGDSPLH

j_call: TRBJ2-5
v_call: TRBV7-2
cdr3_aa: ASSLGLAGPAKETQY

j_call: TRBJ2-7
v_call: TRBV6-5
cdr3_aa: ASSYSTGTYEQY

j_call: TRBJ1-5
v_call: TRBV6-1
cdr3_aa: ASRKTGSNQPQH

j_call: TRBJ2-1
v_call: TRBV25-1
cdr3_aa: ASSIGHDLEQF

j_call: TRBJ2-5
v_call: TRBV7-8
cdr3_aa: ASSLVAQAETQY

j_call: TRBJ1-4
v_call: TRBV4-1
cdr3_aa: ASSQDGWRDEKLF

j_call: TRBJ2-1
v_call: TRBV24-1
cdr3_aa: ATSDHSVGNEQF

j_call: TRBJ1-3
v_call: TRBV5-1
cdr3_aa: ASRSASSGNTIY

j_call: TRBJ2-3
v_call: TRBV7-8
cdr3_aa: ASSLAAGADTQY

j_call: TRBJ1-2
v_call: TRBV3-1
cdr3_aa: ASYRQGGGYT

j_call: TRBJ1-5
v_call: TRBV11-2
cdr3_aa: ASSLGGSGQPQH

j_call: TRBJ2-7
v_call: TRBV7-6
cdr3_aa: ASRPGTNSYEQY

j_call: TRBJ2-5
v_call: TRBV18
cdr3_aa: ASSPTGPGTQY

j_call: TRBJ1-5
v_call: TRBV3-1
cdr3_aa: ASRYSAYSNQPQH

j_call: TRBJ1-5
v_call: TRBV29-1
cdr3_aa: SVTTGGNQPQH